The clone carrying this T cell receptor beta chain was seen only a few times. Its matching antigen is unknown. Germline CDR1 is WNHNN and CDR2 is SYGVQD (reference sequence). V was trimmed by 10 bases and J by 3 bases, leaving 15 bases between them. This CDR3 region has 13 residues. This sample was taken from a study of vaccination and CD4 T cells after COVID-19. Study background: A vaccine, either BNT162b2 or mRNA-1273, was given to participants in two doses. Overlapping SARS-CoV-2, HCoV-NL63, HCoV-OC43 and HCoV-229E spike peptides were used to stimulate cells.

An Oncomine TCR Beta short-read assay was used to sequence the DNA from cultured CD4+ T cells. TCRdb itself ran the PCR reads through MiXCR, one entry per CDR3 protein. The sample includes more than 6,500 distinct CDR3 sequences, 36% of them seen just once. Treatment denoted: approximately 9-day PBMC culture with coronavirus spike peptide pools or control peptides (ViraFEST assay). From the unexposed donor, CD4+ T cells were collected ahead of the COVID-19 pandemic (2011-2018). With peptide pools, ViraFEST first expanded antigen-specific T cells and afterwards sequenced their TCRs. Investigators isolated CD4+ T cells by negative selection after less than twelve days of culture.

The clonotype originates from a human donor in good health. Sequencing was performed on CD4+ T cells from blood, cultured in vitro. The chain links TRBV10-1 to TRBJ1-1, with D possibly matching TRBD1 (6 bases). DNA of the CDR3: TGCGCCAAGGAAACAGGGAGGGACACTGAAGCTTTCTTT. It yields the protein CAKETGRDTEAFF.